Each of the 12 T cell receptor beta chains below was sequenced from the same sample in a study of IL-17A CD8 T cells in psoriatic arthritis synovium. Synovial fluid was aspirated from actively inflamed joints of psoriatic arthritis patients. Some clones are missing from TCRdb's copy, which holds only in-frame ones; the method was immunoSEQ multiplex PCR. The sample yields about 1,900 clones, more than 65% seen once. Sample: memory CD8+ T cells from synovial fluid. The subset was: bulk memory CD8+ T cells (CD45RA-CD27+/- and CD45RA+CD27-). These receptors were taken from a human donor with psoriatic arthritis.

The chain has TRBV7-2 and TRBJ1-5; unclear D gene. Trimming stripped 3 bases from V and 1 base from J, with 4 bases between. Germline V CDR1 and CDR2: SGHTA, FQGNSA. The length of the CDR3 is 13 residues. The CDR3 DNA follows: TGTGCCAGCAGCTTCTGGAGCAATCAGCCCCAGCATTTT. Protein sequence: CASSFWSNQPQHF.

V is TRBV6-1 and J is TRBJ2-3, with D possibly TRBD2 on 7 matching bases. The V gene lost 3 bases and the J gene lost 2 bases, with 12 bases spanning the gap. The CDR3 runs to 15 residues. In germline, CDR1 is MNHNS, CDR2 SASEGT. The CDR3 DNA is TGTGCCAGCAGTGATTCACGGGGGGCCACAGATACGCAGTATTTT. Its translation: CASSDSRGATDTQYF.

V usage is TRBV13 and J usage is TRBJ2-7; 10 bases match TRBD1. This CDR3 is 15 amino acids long. CDR1 is PRHDT, CDR2 FYEKMQ, per germline (reference sequence). After removal of 1 base from V and 3 bases from J, the junction contained 3 bases not matched to a gene. CDR3 nucleotides: TGTGCCAGCAGCTTAGCCGGGACAGGGGACTACGAGCAGTACTTC. Encoded protein: CASSLAGTGDYEQYF.

This clone was detected only a few times. The chain employs TRBV28 and TRBJ2-1; a weak D match, TRBD2 (6 bases). V lost 3 bases, J lost 6 bases, and 12 bases lay in between. Germline loops: CDR1 MDHEN, CDR2 SYDVKM. This CDR3 has 14 residues. CDR3 sequence (DNA): TGTGCCAGCAGTTTCCGCGGGGCCCTCAATGAGCAGTTCTTC. As protein: CASSFRGALNEQFF.

This clone was observed once. This sequence joins TRBV14 and TRBJ1-2; D remains unclear. The ends were cut back, 3 bases at V and 6 bases at J, with 23 bases in the middle. Germline-derived CDR1 and CDR2 are SGHDN and FVKESK. The CDR3 is made up of 17 amino acids. The chain's CDR3 is CASSHTRVGRTFHGYTF. The CDR3 bases are TGTGCCAGCAGCCACACGAGGGTAGGCAGGACGTTTCATGGCTACACCTTC.

The chain couples TRBV7-3 to TRBJ1-6; maybe TRBD1 (6 bases). The V and J ends lost 5 bases and 9 bases respectively, with 17 bases between them. This CDR3 region has 15 residues. Per the germline V gene, CDR1 is SGHTA and CDR2 is FQGTGA. The DNA of the CDR3 is TGTGCCAGCAGCCAGTGGGGGGGCCTTGCTTCACCCCTCCACTTT. It codes for CASSQWGGLASPLHF.

The rearrangement joins TRBV19 to TRBJ2-7; no firm D call. Germline V gene lookup returns CDR1 LNHDA and CDR2 SQIVND (reference sequence). V was shortened by 1 base and J by 2 bases, with 9 bases between the two germline ends. The CDR3 is made up of 14 amino acids. CDR3 amino acids: CASSIGRGPYEQYF. The CDR3 DNA reads as TGTGCCAGTAGTATAGGGAGAGGACCCTACGAGCAGTACTTC.

Only a few counts were recorded for this clone. This chain links TRBV6-6 with TRBJ2-2; possible D gene TRBD2, 6 bases. The CDR3 runs 15 residues. The germline V gene has CDR1 MNHNY and CDR2 SVGAGI (reference sequence). V was trimmed by 10 bases and J by 3 bases, leaving 18 bases between them. The CDR3 DNA sequence: TGTGCCACCTACGATAGCGGCTATTACACCGGGGAGCTGTTTTTT. This translates into CATYDSGYYTGELFF.

This clone was observed a few times. The J gene is TRBJ2-7, the V gene TRBV10-3; D is perhaps TRBD2 (6 bases). The length of the CDR3 is 13 residues. Trimming stripped 4 bases from V and 0 bases from J, with 7 bases between. Looked up from germline, CDR1 is ENHRY and CDR2 is SYGVKD. CDR3 region: CAISVGGSYEQYF. Written as DNA, the CDR3 is TGTGCCATCAGTGTGGGGGGCTCCTACGAGCAGTACTTC.

This chain links TRBV4-1 with TRBJ2-1, with TRBD2 matching 7 bases. V gave up 4 bases and J gave up 0 bases; unmatched junction bases: 9. CDR3 length: 17 amino acids. From germline, CDR1 is MGHRA and CDR2 YSYEKL. CDR3 region: CASSPRGVQSSYNEQFF. CDR3 in DNA: TGCGCCAGCAGCCCTCGGGGGGTACAGAGCTCCTACAATGAGCAGTTCTTC.

The chain links TRBV30 to TRBJ2-3; the D is unclear. Germline V gene lookup returns CDR1 GTSNPN and CDR2 SVGIG (reference sequence). Deletions cut 0 bases from V and 0 bases from J, with 10 bases between. The CDR3 covers 15 residues. CDR3 DNA sequence: TGTGCCTGGAGTGTAGGATTTTTTAGCACAGATACGCAGTATTTT. Translation gives CAWSVGFFSTDTQYF.

The rearrangement joins TRBV6-6 to TRBJ2-7; D not certain. The V gene lost 8 bases and the J gene lost 3 bases, with 17 bases spanning the gap. Germline CDR1 is MNHNY and CDR2 is SVGAGI (reference sequence). The CDR3 loop spans 14 amino acids. This CDR3 is CASRNSRLLYEQYF. The CDR3 nucleotides are TGTGCCAGCCGAAACTCGCGATTGCTCTACGAGCAGTACTTC.